The 12 T cell receptor beta chains in this list originate from one sample, sequenced in a study of T cells in Graves' hyperthyroidism and ophthalmopathy. The TCR beta CDR3 regions underwent amplification using RNA transcripts as the source. First-round RT-PCR targeting the TCR CDR3 was performed with the HTBI primer set. TCRdb itself ran the multiplex PCR reads through MiXCR, one entry per CDR3 protein. Here the sample spans roughly 400,000 distinct CDR3 sequences, over 12% being singletons. The sample taken for sequencing was blood. These receptors all stem from a man aged 50-60 years with Graves' ophthalmopathy.

In this sample, this clonotype turned up many times. V usage is TRBV7-9 and J usage is TRBJ2-7, with 8 bases fitting TRBD1. The V gene's germline CDR1 is SEHNR and CDR2 FQNEAQ (reference sequence). Trimming removed 4 bases from V and 3 bases from J; junction bases left unmatched: 5. This CDR3 region has 14 residues. Written as DNA, the CDR3 is TGTGCCAGCAGCTCGGGACAGGACTTCTACGAGCAGTACTTC. Protein product: CASSSGQDFYEQYF.

The J gene is TRBJ2-2, the V gene TRBV3-1, with TRBD2 matching 9 bases. V lost 0 bases, J lost 0 bases, and 11 bases stayed unmatched. Germline CDR1 LGHDT, CDR2 YNNKEL (reference sequence). The CDR3 contains 20 residues. Written as DNA, the CDR3 is TGTGCCAGCAGCCAAGATCACGCGGGAGGGCCTTTTTCGAACACCGGGGAGCTGTTTTTT. Protein sequence: CASSQDHAGGPFSNTGELFF.

This clonotype came up a few times. The chain recombines TRBV5-4 with TRBJ2-1, with 7 positions matching TRBD2. Germline values: CDR1 SGHNT, CDR2 YYREEE (reference sequence). V dropped 9 bases and J dropped 3; count of bases not matched to a gene: 3. The CDR3 is made up of 12 amino acids. The CDR3, as DNA: TGTGCCACATGGACTAGCTACAATGAGCAGTTCTTC. It encodes CATWTSYNEQFF.

In its sample, this clonotype was seen many times. The chain combines TRBV6-1 with TRBJ2-1; D not resolved. Germline CDR1 is MNHNS and CDR2 is SASEGT. The CDR3 contains 12 residues. The V end was cut by 1 base, the J end by 7 bases, with 5 bases between. The CDR3 sequence is CASSEVENEQFF. The CDR3 DNA reads as TGTGCCAGCAGTGAAGTGGAAAATGAGCAGTTCTTC.

This clonotype was recorded at least ten times. This chain uses TRBV7-2 with TRBJ2-3; 7 nucleotides line up with TRBD1. This CDR3 is built from 14 residues. The germline gives CDR1 SGHTA, CDR2 FQGNSA. Trimming removed 0 bases from V and 11 bases from J; junction bases left unmatched: 8. The CDR3 coding sequence is TGTGCCAGCAGCTTAGCGGCAGGGACAGCCGGGCAGTATTTT. It yields the protein CASSLAAGTAGQYF.

J is TRBJ2-3 and V is TRBV7-3, with 14 bases matching TRBD2. The CDR3 sequence is 18 residues long. V shed 3 bases and J 4 bases; nucleotides not matched to a gene: 9. Germline V lookup: CDR1 SGHTA, CDR2 FQGTGA. The CDR3 region is CASSFQGTSGRIPDTQYF. CDR3 sequence (DNA): TGTGCCAGCAGCTTCCAGGGGACTAGCGGGAGAATCCCAGATACGCAGTATTTT.

This clonotype was picked up many times. V usage is TRBV30 and J usage is TRBJ2-1; 14 bases map to TRBD2. Per the germline V gene, CDR1 is GTSNPN and CDR2 is SVGIG (reference sequence). The CDR3 has 18 amino acids. V was pared by 3 bases and J by 3 bases, with 10 bases of the junction left unmatched. CDR3 DNA: TGTGCCTGGAGGTCTGGGACTAGCGGGAGCTCCAACTACAATGAGCAGTTCTTC. Its translation is CAWRSGTSGSSNYNEQFF.

The chain combines TRBV6-1 with TRBJ2-1; 9 bases line up with TRBD1. This CDR3 comprises 14 residues. Germline CDR1 is MNHNS and CDR2 is SASEGT. After removal of 6 bases from V and 7 bases from J, the junction contained 7 bases not matched to a gene. Here the CDR3 DNA reads TGTGCCAGCAGCGGGACAGGGTTGGGGAATGAGCAGTTCTTC. Translating it yields CASSGTGLGNEQFF.

The chain combines TRBV15 with TRBJ1-5; D may be TRBD1 (6 bases). CDR1 is LNHNV and CDR2 is YYDKDF in the germline V gene (reference sequence). Trimming took 1 base from V and 8 from J, leaving 18 bases between them. The CDR3 runs to 16 residues. CDR3 loop: CATSRALDSWKKPQHF. CDR3 coding DNA: TGTGCCACCAGCAGAGCCCTGGACAGCTGGAAAAAGCCCCAGCATTTT.

The sample holds a few counts of this clonotype. The V and J genes are TRBV3-1 and TRBJ2-1; 8 positions match TRBD2. V gave up 1 base and J gave up 15 bases; unmatched junction bases: 5. This CDR3 region has 12 residues. The germline V gene encodes CDR1 LGHDT and CDR2 YNNKEL (reference sequence). CDR3 loop: CASSQGGTRSFF. The CDR3 nucleotides are TGTGCCAGCAGCCAAGGAGGGACTAGGTCGTTCTTC.

This clonotype showed up just a few times. The rearrangement links TRBV6-1 to TRBJ1-2; the D is unclear. CDR3 length: 15 residues. V lost 0 bases, J lost 5 bases, and 13 bases lay in between. The germline CDR1 and CDR2 sequences are MNHNS and SASEGT. The CDR3 sequence: CASSEAPGKVYGYTF. As DNA, the CDR3 is TGTGCCAGCAGTGAAGCCCCCGGAAAAGTGTATGGCTACACCTTC.

Remarks on this clonotype: A read error may explain this, as a much larger clone is one base away. The CDR3 sequence is CAISESITGGNEKLFF. CDR3 sequence (DNA): TGTGCCATCAGCGAGTCCATCACAGGAGGCAATGAAAAACTGTTTTTT. The chain carries TRBV10-3 and TRBJ1-4, with a tentative D call TRBD1 (5 bases). Germline loops: CDR1 ENHRY, CDR2 SYGVKD. The CDR3 length is 16 residues.